This entry lists 23 T cell receptor beta chains sequenced from one sample in a study of blood T cell repertoires in COVID-19. Produced via immunoSEQ multiplex PCR; TCRdb's table is partial and in-frame only. The data hold 150,000 to 200,000 clones, with roughly 80% observed a single time. Sequencing was carried out using peripheral blood. These receptors came from a woman in her seventies with COVID-19, enrolled during active disease.

The chain joins TRBV29-1 to TRBJ2-3; TRBD1 agrees at 8 bases. The germline V gene encodes CDR1 SQVTM and CDR2 ANQGSEA. CDR3 length equals 15 residues. Losses at the gene ends were 4 bases for V and 0 bases for J; bases not matched to a gene: 6. CDR3 loop: CSVGRTGTSTDTQYF. CDR3 coding DNA: TGCAGCGTTGGACGGACAGGGACTAGCACAGATACGCAGTATTTT.

The genes are TRBV24-1 and TRBJ2-7, with 8 bases lining up with TRBD2. Germline CDR1 and CDR2: KGHDR and SFDVKD. This CDR3 is built from 16 residues. V lost 4 bases, J lost 6 bases, and 13 bases stayed unmatched. The CDR3 DNA reads as TGTGCCACCAGTGACCCCTTCCGCGGGGGGCCGGGCGAGCAGTACTTC. It encodes CATSDPFRGGPGEQYF.

The chain has TRBV4-2 and TRBJ2-3, with TRBD2 identical over 10 bases. Germline V CDR1 and CDR2: LGHNA, YNFKEQ. The CDR3 runs 16 residues. J gave up 6 bases and V 1 base, and 7 bases lay outside the gene matches. CDR3 loop: CASSQGASGRTDTQYF. For the CDR3, the DNA is TGTGCCAGCAGCCAAGGGGCTAGCGGGAGAACGGATACGCAGTATTTT.

The chain uses TRBV15 and TRBJ2-7, with 7 bases aligning to TRBD1. CDR3 length: 13 residues. Looked up from germline, CDR1 is LNHNV and CDR2 is YYDKDF (reference sequence). V was pared by 0 bases and J by 6 bases, with 2 bases of the junction left unmatched. The CDR3 sequence is CATSRDRGSEQYV. The CDR3 DNA reads TGTGCCACCAGCAGAGACAGGGGGTCCGAGCAGTACGTC.

The V call is TRBV6-5, the J call TRBJ2-5; TRBD2 agrees at 8 bases. The trim removed 2 bases at V and 5 bases at J, leaving 10 bases unmatched. Germline-derived CDR1 and CDR2 are MNHEY and SVGAGI. The CDR3 is 16 amino acids. In DNA, the CDR3 is TGTGCCAGCAGTTACGGCCCAGCGGGAGTTTGGGAGACCCAGTACTTC. Translating it yields CASSYGPAGVWETQYF.

The chain combines TRBV3-1 (or the pseudogene TRBV3-2) with TRBJ1-2, with TRBD1 matching over 10 bases. The CDR3 runs to 15 residues. The V segment lost 1 base and the J segment 7 bases; nucleotides outside the gene matches: 6. Germline lookup yields CDR1 LGHDT and CDR2 YNNKEL (reference sequence). As DNA, the CDR3 is TGTGCCAGCAGCCAAGTTCCGACAGGGGGCTCTGGCTACACCTTC. It encodes CASSQVPTGGSGYTF.

The chain recombines TRBV28 with TRBJ1-5; D is perhaps TRBD1 (5 bases). The V and J ends lost 9 bases and 3 bases respectively, with 18 bases between them. The CDR3 extends over 15 amino acids. Per germline, CDR1 MDHEN and CDR2 SYDVKM. In DNA form, the CDR3 reads TGTGCCAGTACGACCAGGGATGGGTACAATCAGCCCCAGCATTTT. Its translation: CASTTRDGYNQPQHF.

The chain has TRBV21-1 and TRBJ2-1; the listed D gene, TRBD2, was not tested against the DNA. TRBV21-1 is classified as a pseudogene. This CDR3 comprises 18 residues. The chain's CDR3 is CASSKALVRERREDEQFF. In DNA form, the CDR3 reads TGTGCCAGCAGCAAAGCTTTGGTGAGGGAGCGCCGGGAAGATGAGCAGTTCTTC.

In DNA form, the CDR3 reads TGTGCCAGCAGTGAACAGGAGGGCTATGGCTACACCTTC. Translating gives CASSEQEGYGYTF. The V call is TRBV6-1, the J call TRBJ1-2; D remains ambiguous. The length of the CDR3 is 13 residues. V was clipped by 2 bases and J by 4 bases, with 8 bases between them. Germline V gene lookup returns CDR1 MNHNS and CDR2 SASEGT.

The chain employs TRBV20-1 and TRBJ2-1; 11 bases agree with TRBD2. The CDR3 sequence is 14 residues long. Germline loops: CDR1 DFQATT, CDR2 SNEGSKA (reference sequence). With 3 bases clipped from V and 9 bases from J, the junction kept 7 bases outside the gene matches. Here the CDR3 DNA reads TGCAGTGCTAGTTCCCTAGCGGGAGGTCCTGAGCAGTTCTTC. Translating it yields CSASSLAGGPEQFF.

The chain is built from TRBV6-5 and TRBJ2-7; D may be TRBD2 (6 bases). V was cut by 8 bases and J by 2 bases, with 19 bases left in between. Germline values: CDR1 MNHEY, CDR2 SVGAGI. This CDR3 is 15 amino acids long. CDR3 protein: CASGPLADRAYEQYF. The CDR3 DNA is TGTGCCAGCGGACCACTAGCTGATAGGGCCTACGAGCAGTACTTC.

In this sample, this clone turned up once. V and J are TRBV5-4 and TRBJ2-5; TRBD2 might be the D (7 bases). The CDR3 consists of 15 residues. Between the trimmed V and J ends, which lost 3 bases and 3 bases, there was a span of 15 bases. Germline lookup yields CDR1 SGHNT and CDR2 YYREEE (reference sequence). This CDR3 is CASSWEGGIEETQYF. The CDR3 bases are TGTGCCAGCAGCTGGGAGGGGGGGATTGAAGAGACCCAGTACTTC.

The V gene is TRBV5-6, the J gene TRBJ1-1; TRBD1 might be the D (6 bases). CDR3 length equals 16 residues. V lost 1 base, J lost 0 bases, and 13 bases lay in between. CDR1 and CDR2 (germline): SGHDT, YYEEEE. The CDR3 DNA is TGTGCCAGCAGCTTGAGCCGGGGGGGCCTGAACACTGAAGCTTTCTTT. Translated, it gives CASSLSRGGLNTEAFF.

The chain recombines TRBV18 with TRBJ1-1; D unclear. The length of the CDR3 is 14 residues. Trimming left V 3 bases short and J 0 bases short, with 8 bases between. Germline V gives CDR1 KGHSH, CDR2 LQKENI. This chain's CDR3 is CASSPGHVNTEAFF. Written as DNA, the CDR3 is TGTGCCAGCTCACCTGGGCATGTGAACACTGAAGCTTTCTTT.

This rearrangement joins TRBV24-1 to TRBJ2-1, with a weak D call TRBD1 (5 bases). CDR1 is KGHDR, CDR2 SFDVKD, per germline. Deletions cut 3 bases from V and 9 bases from J, with 11 bases between. The CDR3 extends over 13 amino acids. CDR3 sequence reads: CATSDLQGIEQFF. CDR3 DNA sequence: TGTGCCACCAGTGATCTTCAGGGAATTGAGCAGTTCTTC.

The chain has TRBV5-1 and TRBJ2-3; TRBD1 matches 8 bases. J lost 4 bases, V lost 5 bases, and 12 bases had no gene match. The CDR3 loop spans 16 amino acids. CDR1 and CDR2 (germline): SGHRS, YFSETQ. CDR3 sequence reads: CASRPHPDRVADTQYF. The CDR3 DNA reads TGCGCCAGCAGACCTCACCCGGACAGGGTGGCAGATACGCAGTATTTT.

This clone appeared a few times. V gene TRBV2 combines with J gene TRBJ1-5; D call uncertain. The CDR3 contains 14 residues. CDR1 is SNHLY, CDR2 FYNNEI, per germline. V was pared by 5 bases and J by 5 bases, with 13 bases between. In DNA, the CDR3 is TGTGCCAGCAGTCCGTCGACTGATTATCAGCCCCAGCATTTT. As protein: CASSPSTDYQPQHF.

The chain recombines TRBV6-5 with TRBJ1-4; the D is unclear. Between the trimmed V and J ends, which lost 8 bases and 8 bases, there was a span of 18 bases. Per germline, CDR1 MNHEY and CDR2 SVGAGI. This CDR3 region has 14 residues. The chain's CDR3 is CASGVRRGGEKLFF. Written as DNA, the CDR3 is TGTGCCAGCGGCGTGCGGCGGGGTGGCGAAAAACTGTTTTTT.

The chain carries TRBV2 and TRBJ1-3; tentatively, D is TRBD1 (5 bases). CDR3 length: 14 amino acids. The ends were cut back, 6 bases at V and 0 bases at J, with 9 bases in the middle. Germline lookup yields CDR1 SNHLY and CDR2 FYNNEI. CDR3 nucleotide sequence: TGTGCCAGCAGCAGAGACAGCTCTGGAAACACCATATATTTT. Its protein is CASSRDSSGNTIYF.

The rearrangement uses TRBV6-5 and TRBJ1-3; possible D gene TRBD1, 6 bases. The germline V gene encodes CDR1 MNHEY and CDR2 SVGAGI. The CDR3 runs 15 residues. The V end was cut by 5 bases, the J end by 4 bases, with 15 bases between. CDR3 amino acids: CASSSISTGGNTIYF. The CDR3, as DNA: TGTGCCAGCAGTAGTATTTCGACAGGCGGAAACACCATATATTTT.

V gene TRBV18 combines with J gene TRBJ2-2; D is possibly TRBD1 (5 bases). Germline assignment: CDR1 KGHSH and CDR2 LQKENI. V was pared by 1 base and J by 5 bases, with 8 bases between. The CDR3 has 14 residues. CDR3 nucleotide sequence: TGTGCCAGCTCACCACTGAAGGGGACCGGGGAGCTGTTTTTT. This gives the protein CASSPLKGTGELFF.

This rearrangement joins TRBV5-1 to TRBJ1-4, with unresolved D. Trimming removed 0 bases from V and 0 bases from J, with 6 bases in between. The germline V gene has CDR1 SGHRS and CDR2 YFSETQ. CDR3 size: 15 residues. The CDR3 region is CASSLVPATNEKLFF. The CDR3 DNA sequence: TGCGCCAGCAGCTTGGTCCCCGCAACTAATGAAAAACTGTTTTTT.

The chain uses TRBV5-6 and TRBJ2-5; TRBD2 is a possible D gene (6 bases). CDR3 length equals 15 residues. V shed 4 bases and J shed 4 bases, with 17 bases lying between them. The germline V gene has CDR1 SGHDT and CDR2 YYEEEE. The CDR3 DNA reads as TGTGCCAGCAGCATCGGGACTGGCCTAGGAGAGACCCAGTACTTC. Translated: CASSIGTGLGETQYF.